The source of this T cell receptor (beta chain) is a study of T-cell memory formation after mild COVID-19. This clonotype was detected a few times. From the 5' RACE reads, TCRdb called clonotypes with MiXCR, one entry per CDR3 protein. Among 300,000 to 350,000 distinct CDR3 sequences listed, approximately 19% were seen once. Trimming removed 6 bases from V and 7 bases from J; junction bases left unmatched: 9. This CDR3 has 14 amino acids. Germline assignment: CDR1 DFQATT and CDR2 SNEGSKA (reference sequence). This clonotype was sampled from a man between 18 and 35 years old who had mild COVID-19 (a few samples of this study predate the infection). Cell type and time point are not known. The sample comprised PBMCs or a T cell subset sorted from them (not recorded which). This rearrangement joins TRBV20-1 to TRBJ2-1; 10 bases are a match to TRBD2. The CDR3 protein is CSAKSGGARNEQFF. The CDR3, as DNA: TGCAGTGCAAAGAGCGGGGGGGCTAGGAATGAGCAGTTCTTC.